This T cell receptor (beta chain) was identified during a study of graft-versus-host responses after intestinal transplantation. Study context: Induction with anti-thymocyte globulin, then tacrolimus and steroids for about 3 years, was given to all recipients.

To note about this clone: What it binds is not known. One junction end disagrees with the germline gene, perhaps due to a read error.

Study observations and caveats: Early post-transplant HvG declines showed an association with peak circulating GvH clone levels.

The CDR3 extends over 17 amino acids. Germline V gene sequence: CDR1 SGHVS, CDR2 FNYEAQ. Libraries were prepared by immunoSEQ multiplex PCR; TCRdb keeps only in-frame clonotypes and omits some of them. Here the sample spans tens of thousands of clones, around 94% being singletons. This sequence joins TRBV7-6 and TRBJ2-7; D is possibly TRBD2 (5 bases). The receptor's source is a human patient who received an intestinal transplant, so some T cells may come from the graft donor. Sequenced material: PBMCs, taken 16 days after intestinal transplant. The CDR3 region is CASSLAWSREVSYEQYF. As DNA, the CDR3 is TGTGCCAGCAGCCTAGCTTGGAGTCGAGAGGTGTCCTACGAGCAGTACTTC.